This passage covers 21 T cell receptor beta chains from one sample sequenced in a study of shared clonotypes between healthy human individuals. Profiling relied on immunoSEQ multiplex PCR, and the TCRdb table lists in-frame clones only, not all of them. This table has 2.3 million or so clones, approximately 93% appearing once. The sequencing sample was made of naive CD4+ T cells from PBMCs. Subset indicated: CD45RA+ positively selected. All receptors come from a young man in good health. Some clones in this sample may be carry-over from other donors' samples.

The chain carries TRBV19 and TRBJ2-3; D may be TRBD1 (6 bases). The CDR3 spans 15 residues. Trimming pared 5 bases from V and 0 bases from J, leaving 12 bases between. Germline-derived CDR1 and CDR2 are LNHDA and SQIVND (reference sequence). The CDR3 reads CASSRTERSTDTQYF. The DNA of the CDR3 is TGTGCCAGTAGTCGGACAGAACGTAGCACAGATACGCAGTATTTT.

The chain combines TRBV25-1 with TRBJ2-2; maybe TRBD1 (5 bases). CDR1 is MGHDK and CDR2 is SYGVNS in the germline V gene. Trimming removed 5 bases at V and 1 base at J, with 14 bases between. The CDR3 spans 16 residues. The CDR3, as DNA: TGTGCCAGCAGTAAACAGACAGCGATGAACACCGGGGAGCTGTTTTTT. Its translation is CASSKQTAMNTGELFF.

Worth noting for this clone: Different DNA sequences within this sample yield the same CDR3. This sequence joins TRBV30 and TRBJ1-1, with 8 bases that match TRBD1. Germline V CDR1 and CDR2: GTSNPN, SVGIG (reference sequence). The V and J ends lost 3 bases and 5 bases, in that order; junction bases with no gene match: 5. CDR3 size: 13 residues. CDR3 in amino acids: CAWSGQGGTEAFF. As DNA, the CDR3 is TGTGCCTGGAGCGGACAGGGAGGGACTGAAGCTTTCTTT.

V and J are TRBV27 and TRBJ1-3; D is unclear. Germline CDR1 and CDR2: MNHEY and SMNVEV (reference sequence). The CDR3 consists of 15 residues. V gave up 8 bases and J gave up 1 base, with 15 bases separating them. CDR3 region: CASQPGRISGNTIYF. DNA of the CDR3: TGTGCCAGCCAACCGGGCCGAATATCTGGAAACACCATATATTTT.

The sample holds a few counts of this clone. The same CDR3 arises from other DNA sequences in this sample as well. The J gene is TRBJ2-7, the V gene TRBV18, with TRBD1 matching 11 bases. Germline loops: CDR1 KGHSH, CDR2 LQKENI. V shed 3 bases and J 4 bases; nucleotides not matched to a gene: 2. The CDR3 length is 14 residues. The CDR3 loop reads CASSPGTGGYEQYF. For the CDR3, the DNA is TGTGCCAGCTCACCCGGGACAGGGGGTTACGAGCAGTACTTC.

In DNA form, the CDR3 reads TGTGCCAGCAGCTTAACCCAGGATACGCAGTATTTT. It yields the protein CASSLTQDTQYF. The chain uses TRBV7-2 and TRBJ2-3; D gene uncertain. The CDR3 covers 12 residues. V was clipped by 2 bases and J by 6 bases, with 6 bases between them. In germline, CDR1 is SGHTA, CDR2 FQGNSA.

CDR3 in amino acids: CASSPRASGSTDTQYF. In DNA form, the CDR3 reads TGTGCCAGCAGCCCGCGGGCTAGCGGGTCCACAGATACGCAGTATTTT. This chain uses TRBV7-2 with TRBJ2-3; TRBD2 matches at 8 bases. V was pared by 5 bases and J by 2 bases, with 9 bases of the junction left unmatched. The CDR3 sequence is 16 residues long. Germline V lookup: CDR1 SGHTA, CDR2 FQGNSA.

The J gene is TRBJ1-6, the V gene TRBV29-1; tentatively, D is TRBD1 (6 bases). The germline gives CDR1 SQVTM, CDR2 ANQGSEA. CDR3 length: 13 residues. V lost 4 bases to trimming and J lost 7 bases, with 11 bases between them. Here the CDR3 DNA reads TGCAGCGTTGCCGCAGGGGTGAATTCACCCCTCCACTTT. Translated, it gives CSVAAGVNSPLHF.

This clone was detected only once. V usage is TRBV18 and J usage is TRBJ1-1, with D possibly matching TRBD1 (5 bases). The V gene's germline CDR1 is KGHSH and CDR2 LQKENI. The CDR3 length is 13 residues. V lost 2 bases and J 4 bases, leaving 8 bases between the germline ends. CDR3 DNA sequence: TGTGCCAGCTCACCAACCAGGGCCACTGAAGCTTTCTTT. It encodes CASSPTRATEAFF.

This CDR3 reads CASSRLATGELFF. DNA of the CDR3: TGTGCCAGCAGTAGACTAGCGACCGGGGAGCTGTTTTTT. This chain joins TRBV27 and TRBJ2-2; TRBD2 matches at 8 bases. The CDR3 is 13 residues long. After removal of 5 bases from V and 5 bases from J, the junction contained 1 base not matched to a gene. In germline, CDR1 is MNHEY, CDR2 SMNVEV (reference sequence).

The gene calls are TRBV7-9 and TRBJ1-4; tentatively, D is TRBD1 (6 bases). CDR3 size: 15 residues. Germline CDR1 SEHNR, CDR2 FQNEAQ (reference sequence). Trimming left V 5 bases short and J 5 bases short, with 15 bases between. In DNA form, the CDR3 reads TGTGCCAGCAGCGCTACAGGGAACTTCAATGAAAAACTGTTTTTT. This codes for CASSATGNFNEKLFF.

The chain carries TRBV5-1 and TRBJ1-1, with D hard to call. This CDR3 has 14 amino acids. Trimming cost V 0 bases and J 4 bases, with 10 bases left between them. Germline assignment: CDR1 SGHRS and CDR2 YFSETQ. CDR3 sequence reads: CASSLEVPGTEAFF. DNA of the CDR3: TGCGCCAGCAGCTTGGAAGTGCCGGGCACTGAAGCTTTCTTT.

The V and J genes are TRBV4-3 and TRBJ2-2; TRBD2 aligns across 12 bases. This CDR3 has 16 residues. Germline values: CDR1 LGHNA, CDR2 YSLEER. J was trimmed by 5 bases and V by 6 bases; bases with no gene match: 7. This CDR3 is CASRPGLAGNTGELFF. The CDR3 DNA sequence: TGCGCCAGCAGACCCGGACTAGCGGGGAATACCGGGGAGCTGTTTTTT.

V gene TRBV6-5 combines with J gene TRBJ1-2, with unresolved D. The CDR3 is 14 residues long. The germline V gene encodes CDR1 MNHEY and CDR2 SVGAGI. Trimming took off 2 bases at V and 7 bases at J, with 14 bases between the two ends. The CDR3 DNA reads TGTGCCAGCAGTTACCGAGATGGGCGGGGTGGCTACACCTTC. Protein product: CASSYRDGRGGYTF.

The chain has TRBV7-2 and TRBJ1-2; no clear D. V was clipped by 5 bases and J by 2 bases, with 12 bases between them. The CDR3 totals 14 residues. Germline lookup yields CDR1 SGHTA and CDR2 FQGNSA. CDR3: CASSLLGLNYGYTF. CDR3 nucleotide sequence: TGTGCCAGCAGCCTCCTCGGGCTGAACTATGGCTACACCTTC.

This clone appeared a few times. The CDR3 loop reads CASSTGLNTEAFF. The CDR3 nucleotides are TGTGCCAGCAGTACAGGGTTGAACACTGAAGCTTTCTTT. The chain is built from TRBV5-4 and TRBJ1-1; D is perhaps TRBD1 (6 bases). The CDR3 is 13 amino acids. CDR1 and CDR2 (germline): SGHNT, YYREEE (reference sequence). Trimming removed 5 bases from V and 0 bases from J, with 8 bases in between.

The chain carries TRBV30 and TRBJ2-1; 13 nucleotides align to TRBD2. V lost 0 bases and J lost 12; bases outside the gene matches: 14. The CDR3 consists of 17 residues. From germline, CDR1 is GTSNPN and CDR2 SVGIG (reference sequence). The CDR3 region is CAWSVLWTSGSIGRQFF. Here the CDR3 DNA reads TGTGCCTGGAGTGTACTTTGGACTAGCGGGAGTATTGGTCGGCAGTTCTTC.

The chain carries TRBV29-1 and TRBJ2-3; TRBD2 matches at 9 bases. Germline trimming cut 1 base from V and 2 bases from J; bases unmatched to any gene: 7. This CDR3 has 16 residues. From germline, CDR1 is SQVTM and CDR2 ANQGSEA. In DNA, the CDR3 is TGCAGCGTTGAAGGGGGCCTAGCGGGGTACACAGATACGCAGTATTTT. Its protein product is CSVEGGLAGYTDTQYF.

J is TRBJ2-2 and V is TRBV19; D may be TRBD1 or TRBD2 (5 bases each). The germline V gene has CDR1 LNHDA and CDR2 SQIVND (reference sequence). Trimming shortened V by 5 bases and J by 4 bases, and 11 bases separated the two germline ends. The CDR3 totals 14 residues. The CDR3 DNA reads as TGTGCCAGTAGTCCCGGGACCTTCACCGGGGAGCTGTTTTTT. This codes for CASSPGTFTGELFF.

This clone came up a few times. The chain has TRBV19 and TRBJ1-1; D gene ambiguous. Germline V CDR1 and CDR2: LNHDA, SQIVND (reference sequence). This CDR3 has 14 amino acids. V lost 9 bases and J lost 5, with 19 bases in between. The CDR3 loop reads CASQASEIRTEAFF. As DNA, the CDR3 is TGTGCCAGCCAAGCCTCGGAGATTCGAACTGAAGCTTTCTTT.

J is TRBJ1-1 and V is TRBV6-5; TRBD1 matches 7 bases. V was clipped by 6 bases and J by 1 base; unmatched bases: 5. Germline V CDR1 and CDR2: MNHEY, SVGAGI. This CDR3 spans 14 amino acids. The CDR3 reads CASREQGRNTEAFF. DNA of the CDR3: TGTGCCAGCAGGGAACAGGGGAGGAACACTGAAGCTTTCTTT.